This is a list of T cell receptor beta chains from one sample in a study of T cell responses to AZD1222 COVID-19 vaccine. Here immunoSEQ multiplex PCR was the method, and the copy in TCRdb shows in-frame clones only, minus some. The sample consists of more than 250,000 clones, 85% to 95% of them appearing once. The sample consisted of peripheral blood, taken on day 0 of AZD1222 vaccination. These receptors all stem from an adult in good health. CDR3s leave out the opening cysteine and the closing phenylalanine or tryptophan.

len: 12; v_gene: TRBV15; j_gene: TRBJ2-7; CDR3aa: ATSGLGGRYEQY
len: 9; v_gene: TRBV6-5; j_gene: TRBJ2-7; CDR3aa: ASRENYEQY
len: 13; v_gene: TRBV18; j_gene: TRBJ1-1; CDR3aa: ASSPPWYLNTEAF
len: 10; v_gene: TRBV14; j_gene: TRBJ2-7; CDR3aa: ASSHGTAEQY
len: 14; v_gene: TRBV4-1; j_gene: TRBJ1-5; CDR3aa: ASSPRDARPDQPQH
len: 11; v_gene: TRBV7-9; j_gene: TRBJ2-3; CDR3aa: ASRAGDTDTQY
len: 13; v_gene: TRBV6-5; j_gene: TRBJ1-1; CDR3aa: ASSWGSRSNTEAF
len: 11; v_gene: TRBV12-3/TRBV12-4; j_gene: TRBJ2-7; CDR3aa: ASSWSRRYEQY
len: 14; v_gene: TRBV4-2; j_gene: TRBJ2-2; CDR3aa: ASSQDAGPNTGELF
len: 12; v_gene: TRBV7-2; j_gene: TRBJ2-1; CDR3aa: ASSFSGTYNEQF
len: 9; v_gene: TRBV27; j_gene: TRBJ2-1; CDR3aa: ASSFKGTAF
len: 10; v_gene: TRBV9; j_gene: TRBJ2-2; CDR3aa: ASSLSGKSLF
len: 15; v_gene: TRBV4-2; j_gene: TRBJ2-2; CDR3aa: ASSQGPGRGDTGELF
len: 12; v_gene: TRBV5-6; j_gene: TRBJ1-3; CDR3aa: ASSLGRAGNTIY
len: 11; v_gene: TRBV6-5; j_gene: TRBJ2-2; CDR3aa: ASSYRVTGELF
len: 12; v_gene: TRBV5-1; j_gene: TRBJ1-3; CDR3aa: ASSSTVSGNTIY
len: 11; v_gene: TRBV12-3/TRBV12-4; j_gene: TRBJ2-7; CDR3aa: ASSLKRTYEQY